This TCR beta chain was found in a study of T cell changes during pregnancy in multiple sclerosis. Sequencing was performed with immunoSEQ multiplex PCR; in TCRdb, only in-frame clones are kept and a portion is missing. This sample yields around 50,000 clones, of which around 87% are seen a single time; roughly 5.3% belongs to the top ten. Material for sequencing was peripheral blood from another person, used as feeder cells. The sequence was collected from a human donor whose cells served as feeder cells for cultures in a pregnancy study.

CDR3 region: CASSQVHPKTDTQYF. The CDR3 DNA sequence: TGTGCCAGCAGCCAAGTCCACCCAAAAACAGATACGCAGTATTTT. The rearrangement links TRBV4-2 to TRBJ2-3; D gene ambiguous. Per germline, CDR1 LGHNA and CDR2 YNFKEQ. CDR3 length equals 15 residues. V was cut by 1 base and J by 3 bases, with 11 bases left in between.